Presented here are 4 T cell receptor beta chains from one specimen sequenced in a study of T cell repertoires in cytomegalovirus infection. MiXCR was run by TCRdb on the reads, yielding one entry per CDR3 protein. Here the sample spans approximately 320,000 distinct CDR3 sequences, approximately 9.5% being singletons. Source material: PBMCs. The receptors here all came from a human donor in good health (CMV status not recorded). Some clones in this sample may be carry-over from other donors' samples.

This clonotype was recorded a few times. The chain joins TRBV19 to TRBJ1-6; TRBD1 aligns across 7 bases. The V gene end was trimmed by 5 bases and the J gene end by 10 bases; junction bases not matched to a gene: 5. This CDR3 is 13 amino acids long. Germline V gene data show CDR1 as LNHDA and CDR2 as SQIVND (reference sequence). The CDR3 DNA follows: TGTGCCAGTAGTTCGACAGGGAAATCACCCCTCCACTTT. This gives the protein CASSSTGKSPLHF.

V is TRBV14 and J is TRBJ2-5, with D uncertain. The CDR3 contains 15 residues. Germline V gene lookup returns CDR1 SGHDN and CDR2 FVKESK. V lost 3 bases to trimming and J lost 1 base, with 12 bases between them. CDR3 protein: CASSQKPGPQETQYF. The CDR3 DNA reads TGTGCCAGCAGCCAGAAACCCGGGCCCCAAGAGACCCAGTACTTC.

The chain combines TRBV27 with TRBJ1-5; D uncertain. V shed 5 bases and J shed 5 bases, with 13 bases lying between them. Germline-derived CDR1 and CDR2 are MNHEY and SMNVEV (reference sequence). The CDR3 totals 14 residues. The chain's CDR3 is CASSPHYTDQPQHF. CDR3 sequence (DNA): TGTGCCAGCAGTCCGCATTATACCGATCAGCCCCAGCATTTT.

The CDR3 here is CASIPQGVQETQYF. Written as DNA, the CDR3 is TGTGCCAGCATACCCCAGGGAGTTCAAGAGACCCAGTACTTC. The chain carries TRBV6-5 and TRBJ2-5; D is perhaps TRBD1 or TRBD2 (5 bases each). V lost 7 bases to trimming and J lost 2 bases, with 14 bases between them. CDR1 MNHEY and CDR2 SVGAGI come from the germline V gene. The CDR3 length is 14 residues.